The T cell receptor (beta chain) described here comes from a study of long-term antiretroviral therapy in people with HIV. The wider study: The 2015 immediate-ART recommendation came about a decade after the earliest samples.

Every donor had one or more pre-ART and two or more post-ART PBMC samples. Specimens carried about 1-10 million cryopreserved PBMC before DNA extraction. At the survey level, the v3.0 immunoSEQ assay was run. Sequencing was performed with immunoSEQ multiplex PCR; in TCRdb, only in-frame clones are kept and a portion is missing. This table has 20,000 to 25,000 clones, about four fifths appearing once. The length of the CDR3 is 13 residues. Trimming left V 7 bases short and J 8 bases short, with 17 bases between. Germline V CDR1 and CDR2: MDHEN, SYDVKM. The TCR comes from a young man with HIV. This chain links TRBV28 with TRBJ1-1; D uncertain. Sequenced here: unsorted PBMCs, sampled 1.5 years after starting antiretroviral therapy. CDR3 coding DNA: TGTGCCAGCACCTCGGGGTGGCAGCCGGAAGCTTTCTTT. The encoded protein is CASTSGWQPEAFF.